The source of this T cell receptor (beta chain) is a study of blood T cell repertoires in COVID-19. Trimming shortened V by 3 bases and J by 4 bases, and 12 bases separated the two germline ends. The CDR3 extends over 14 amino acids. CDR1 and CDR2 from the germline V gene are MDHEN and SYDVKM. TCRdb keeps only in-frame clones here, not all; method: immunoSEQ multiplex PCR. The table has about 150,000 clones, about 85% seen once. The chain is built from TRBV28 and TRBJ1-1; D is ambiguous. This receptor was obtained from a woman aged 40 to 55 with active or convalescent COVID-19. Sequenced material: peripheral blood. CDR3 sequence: CASSFPLKSTEAFF. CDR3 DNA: TGTGCCAGCAGTTTTCCCCTCAAGAGCACTGAAGCTTTCTTT.